This T cell receptor (beta chain) was observed in a study of cytomegalovirus exposure and HLA in healthy donors. Study-wide context: A later analysis reported the 100 to 150 validation repertoires used the same platform as the 666 first-cohort repertoires. General study results and limits: The TCR clusters that emerged in the first cohort tended, a later analysis found, to co-occur in the approximately 110 validation repertoires. Specificity of a few CMV-associated chains for CMV antigens was verified in vitro. There were approximately 150 TCR beta chains listed as cytomegalovirus-associated.

Profiling relied on immunoSEQ multiplex PCR, and the TCRdb table lists in-frame clones only, not all of them. The sample records about 110,000 clones, about 85% being singletons. Trimming stripped 5 bases from V and 2 bases from J, with 6 bases between. This CDR3 has 12 amino acids. Germline lookup yields CDR1 MNHEY and CDR2 SVGAGI. Comment on this clone: Antigen: not known. At the DNA level, this CDR3 is encoded by other sequences in the same sample as well.

The material sequenced was PBMCs. The receptor's source is a woman between 18 and 29 years old in good health and CMV-seronegative. J is TRBJ1-1 and V is TRBV6-5; D call uncertain. DNA for the CDR3: TGTGCCAGCAGTCGCGGTAACACTGAAGCTTTCTTT. Protein product: CASSRGNTEAFF.